This TCR beta chain is from a study of blood T cells in healthy people across ages. Study-wide results and caveats: Roughly linear age-related decline in beta diversity appeared, significant by age roughly 40. CMV infection status of these donors was not known.

Primers used in a second PCR of roughly 6 to 12 cycles were a sample-barcoded 5' primer and a J-beta primer mix. Each CDR3 protein gets one entry after TCRdb re-called the 5' RACE reads with MiXCR. Among more than 900,000 distinct CDR3 sequences listed, roughly 29% were seen once. The CDR3 loop spans 12 amino acids. Germline V gene data show CDR1 as DFQATT and CDR2 as SNEGSKA (reference sequence). Note on this clonotype: Its antigen remains unidentified. A much more abundant neighbour one base away suggests this may be a read error.

These data were likewise used in another study, on T cells of mothers and their children.

The V and J genes are TRBV20-1 and TRBJ2-7, with 9 bases matching TRBD1. Sequenced sample: blood. This TCR was recovered from a middle-aged woman in good health. DNA for the CDR3: TGCAGGGCTAGGACAGGGGCCTACGAGCAGTACTTC. Protein: CRARTGAYEQYF.